The 10 T cell receptor beta chains in this list originate from one sample, sequenced in a study of Graves' ophthalmopathy and Graves' hyperthyroidism. Scientists amplified the TCR beta CDR3 regions from RNA transcripts. Investigators did first-round RT-PCR with HTBI primers, then second-round multiplex PCR. MiXCR, run by TCRdb on the multiplex PCR reads, gives a single entry per CDR3 protein. The table records approximately 540,000 distinct CDR3 sequences, just under 40% of them present only once. The sample consisted of peripheral blood or thyroid tissue (not recorded which). The receptors derive from an adult man with Graves' hyperthyroidism.

Concerning this clonotype: A much larger clone lies one base from this, so it may be a read error. The chain employs TRBV12-3 or TRBV12-4 and TRBJ2-2; 9 positions agree with TRBD1. The CDR3 spans 14 residues. The CDR3 sequence: CASNDRGNTGGLFF. In DNA form, the CDR3 reads TGTGCCAGCAATGACAGGGGGAATACCGGGGGGCTGTTTTTT.

This clonotype occurred many times. V is TRBV20-1 and J is TRBJ1-5, with D uncertain. V lost 1 base and J 3 bases, leaving 4 bases between the germline ends. The CDR3 sequence is 12 residues long. The germline gives CDR1 DFQATT, CDR2 SNEGSKA (reference sequence). The CDR3 sequence is CSARVANQPQHF. CDR3 sequence (DNA): TGCAGTGCTAGAGTTGCCAATCAGCCCCAGCATTTT.

A note on this clonotype: Just one base apart from a much larger clone, this may be a read error. A read error is likely, as this CDR3 ends without the conserved phenylalanine or tryptophan. V gene TRBV10-3 combines with J gene TRBJ1-2; tentative D call: TRBD1 (5 bases). CDR3 length: 14 amino acids. CDR1 is ENHRY and CDR2 is SYGVKD in the germline V gene. Trimming left V 7 bases short and J 0 bases short, with 12 bases between. CDR3 DNA sequence: TGTGCCATCACTGACAGAAGAGCTAACTATGGCTACACCATC. Its protein product is CAITDRRANYGYTI.

This sequence joins TRBV7-3 and TRBJ2-7, with TRBD2 identical over 12 bases. J gave up 1 base and V 5 bases, and 6 bases lay outside the gene matches. The germline V gene has CDR1 SGHTA and CDR2 FQGTGA. The CDR3 extends over 16 amino acids. CDR3 sequence (DNA): TGTGCCAGCAGCCCAATGACTAGCGGGAGTTCCTACGAGCAGTACTTC. Translation: CASSPMTSGSSYEQYF. Full variable domain (remainder filled in from reference TRBV7-3 and TRBJ2-7): GAGVSQTPSNKVTEKGKYVELRCDPISGHTALYWYRQSLGQGPEFLIYFQGTGAADDSGLPNDRFFAVRPEGSVSTLKIQRTERGDSAVYLCASSPMTSGSSYEQYFGPGTRLTVT.

The chain is built from TRBV7-9 and TRBJ2-5; possibly TRBD2 for D (5 bases). CDR1 SEHNR and CDR2 FQNEAQ come from the germline V gene (reference sequence). V lost 1 base and J lost 2, with 8 bases in between. CDR3 size: 14 residues. The CDR3 coding sequence is TGTGCCAGCAGCTTAGACGGGGTACAAGAGACCCAGTACTTC. Amino acids: CASSLDGVQETQYF. The whole variable domain, filled in from reference TRBV7-9 and TRBJ2-5, reads DTGVSQNPRHKITKRGQNVTFRCDPISEHNRLYWYRQTLGQGPEFLTYFQNEAQLEKSRLLSDRFSAERPKGSFSTLEIQRTEQGDSAMYLCASSLDGVQETQYFGPGTRLLVL.

This clonotype came up a few times. V and J are TRBV6-1 and TRBJ1-5; D is undetermined. With 3 bases removed from V and 0 bases from J, the gap between germline ends came to 15 bases. The V gene's germline CDR1 is MNHNS and CDR2 SASEGT. This CDR3 is 17 amino acids long. In nucleotides, the CDR3 is TGTGCCAGCAGTGACCTGCTAGGTCAGTCTAGCAATCAGCCCCAGCATTTT. This codes for CASSDLLGQSSNQPQHF.

This clonotype occurred many times. The rearrangement links TRBV29-1 to TRBJ1-2; TRBD1 might be the D (6 bases). The CDR3 has 14 amino acids. V lost 7 bases and J lost 1, with 16 bases in between. Germline CDR1 and CDR2: SQVTM and ANQGSEA. This chain's CDR3 is CSATRGGYNYGYTF. For the CDR3, the DNA is TGCAGCGCGACACGAGGGGGTTATAACTATGGCTACACCTTC.

As concerns this clonotype: Without the conserved terminal phenylalanine or tryptophan, this CDR3 likely stems from a read error. V and J are TRBV9 and TRBJ2-7; 10 positions agree with TRBD2. Trimming took 0 bases from V and 5 from J; bases not matched to a gene: 5. This CDR3 spans 15 amino acids. Germline assignment: CDR1 SGDLS and CDR2 YYNGEE. The CDR3: CASSVGSGGAHEQYL. CDR3 DNA sequence: TGTGCCAGCAGCGTAGGAAGCGGGGGGGCCCACGAGCAGTACCTC.

In this sample, this clonotype turned up once. A read error may be the cause here, since a much bigger clone is one base away. The rearrangement uses TRBV14 and TRBJ1-2, with no clear D. Germline CDR1 reads SGHDN; CDR2 reads FVKESK. This CDR3 is built from 14 residues. Trimming took 0 bases from V and 0 from J, leaving 5 bases between them. The CDR3 region has the DNA TGTGCCAGCAGCCAAGATCGGGCTAACTATGGCTACACCTTC. Its protein product is CASSQDRANYGYTF.

Ten or more counts support this clonotype. This sequence joins TRBV7-8 and TRBJ2-5; TRBD2 aligns across 9 bases. Per germline, CDR1 SGHVS and CDR2 FQNEAQ. CDR3 size: 16 residues. The V and J ends lost 0 bases and 1 base, in that order; junction bases with no gene match: 3. The CDR3 loop is CASSLARAGGQETQYF. CDR3 bases: TGTGCCAGCAGCTTAGCGCGAGCGGGAGGCCAAGAGACCCAGTACTTC. The full variable domain, its missing parts supplied by reference TRBV7-8 and TRBJ2-5, is GAGVSQSPRYKVAKRGQDVALRCDPISGHVSLFWYQQALGQGPEFLTYFQNEAQLDKSGLPSDRFFAERPEGSVSTLKIQRTQQEDSAVYLCASSLARAGGQETQYFGPGTRLLVL.